This record covers a single T cell receptor (beta chain). Its antigen is currently unknown. The germline gene is not matched at one end of the junction; a read error may be the cause. The CDR3 extends over 13 amino acids. Germline V lookup: CDR1 MGHRA, CDR2 YSYEKL. This sample is part of a study of blood T cells in healthy people across ages. Notes on the study in general: Getting older went along with TCR beta diversity per million T cells dropping roughly linearly. Naive CD4+ cell counts and diversity both ran higher in long-lived than in aged donors.

Aged roughly 6 to 100, donors were systemically healthy Caucasians from Russia. Sample-barcoded 5' priming and a J-beta primer mix drove a second PCR of 7 to 11 cycles. TCRdb itself ran the 5' RACE reads through MiXCR, one entry per CDR3 protein. This sample has roughly 1,300,000 distinct CDR3 sequences, with approximately 59% found just once. The sequenced material came from blood. The V gene is TRBV4-1, the J gene TRBJ2-4; D might be TRBD1 (6 bases). The TCR was taken from a man aged 18-30 years in good health. The CDR3 is CAGSQDRQNIQYF. The CDR3 nucleotides read TGCGCCGGCAGCCAAGACAGGCAAAACATTCAGTACTTC.